This T cell receptor (beta chain) was sequenced during a study of a mutant IDH1 vaccine in newly diagnosed glioma. Study-level information: Of treated patients, approximately 62% were men and about 38% women, averaging around 40 years. Earlier care involved radiotherapy, temozolomide, or both, and the majority received both.

TCRdb keeps only in-frame clones here, not all; method: immunoSEQ multiplex PCR. The sample carries around 67,000 clones, 83% recorded once. With 4 bases removed from V and 4 bases from J, the gap between germline ends came to 13 bases. Germline CDR1 and CDR2: SGHDT and YYEEEE. The CDR3 sequence is 14 residues long. Study observations and caveats: Among top peripheral T cell clonotypes, changes seemed unrelated to pseudoprogression.

As for time point: baseline, week 1 (first vaccination visit). Treatment specified: pre-vaccination baseline after standard-of-care therapy. Donor tumors were new WHO grade 3 or 4 IDH1-mutant, ATRX-lost astrocytomas. Of note for this clone: The target antigen is unknown.

This specimen consisted of peripheral blood mononuclear cells (PBMCs), obtained from a glioma patient treated with radiotherapy, temozolomide or both. This clonotype was obtained from a woman aged 18-29 years with glioma. Some clones in this sample may be carry-over from other donors' samples. The V and J genes are TRBV5-6 and TRBJ2-3; D is uncertain. The CDR3 is CASSEDVYPDTQYF. The CDR3 DNA reads as TGTGCCAGCAGCGAGGACGTCTACCCAGATACGCAGTATTTT.